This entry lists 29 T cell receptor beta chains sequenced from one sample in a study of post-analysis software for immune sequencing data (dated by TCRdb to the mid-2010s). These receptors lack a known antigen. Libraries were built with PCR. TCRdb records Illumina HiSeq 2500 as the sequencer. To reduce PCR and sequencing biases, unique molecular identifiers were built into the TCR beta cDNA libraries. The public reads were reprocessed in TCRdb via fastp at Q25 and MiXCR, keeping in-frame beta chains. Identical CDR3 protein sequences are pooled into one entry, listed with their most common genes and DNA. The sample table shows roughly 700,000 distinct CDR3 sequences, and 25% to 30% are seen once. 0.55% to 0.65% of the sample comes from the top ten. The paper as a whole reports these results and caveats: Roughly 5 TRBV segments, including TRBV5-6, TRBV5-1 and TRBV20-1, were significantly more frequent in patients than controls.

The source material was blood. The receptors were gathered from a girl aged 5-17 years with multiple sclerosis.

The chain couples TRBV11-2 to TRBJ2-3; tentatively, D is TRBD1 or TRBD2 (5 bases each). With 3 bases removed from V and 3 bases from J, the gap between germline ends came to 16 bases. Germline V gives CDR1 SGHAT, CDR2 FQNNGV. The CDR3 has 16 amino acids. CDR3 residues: CASSFEGLGRTDTQYF. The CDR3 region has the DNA TGTGCCAGCAGCTTCGAGGGGCTCGGACGGACAGATACGCAGTATTTT.

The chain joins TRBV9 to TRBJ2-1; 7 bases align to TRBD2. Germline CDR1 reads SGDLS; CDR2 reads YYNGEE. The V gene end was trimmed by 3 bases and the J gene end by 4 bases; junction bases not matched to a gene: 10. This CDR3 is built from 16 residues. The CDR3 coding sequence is TGTGCCAGCAGCGCAAACCTAGCGGAGGGGTACAATGAGCAGTTCTTC. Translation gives CASSANLAEGYNEQFF.

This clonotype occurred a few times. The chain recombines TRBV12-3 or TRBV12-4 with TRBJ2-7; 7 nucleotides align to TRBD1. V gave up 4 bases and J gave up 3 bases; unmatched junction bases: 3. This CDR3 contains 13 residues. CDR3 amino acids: CASSWTGFYEQYF. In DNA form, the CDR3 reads TGTGCCAGCAGTTGGACAGGTTTCTACGAGCAGTACTTC.

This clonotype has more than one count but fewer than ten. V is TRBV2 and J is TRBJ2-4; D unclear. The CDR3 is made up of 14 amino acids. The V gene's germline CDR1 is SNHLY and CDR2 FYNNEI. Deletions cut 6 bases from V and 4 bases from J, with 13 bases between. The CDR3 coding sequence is TGTGCCAGCAGCCCGCCAGACATTAAAAACATTCAGTACTTC. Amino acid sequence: CASSPPDIKNIQYF.

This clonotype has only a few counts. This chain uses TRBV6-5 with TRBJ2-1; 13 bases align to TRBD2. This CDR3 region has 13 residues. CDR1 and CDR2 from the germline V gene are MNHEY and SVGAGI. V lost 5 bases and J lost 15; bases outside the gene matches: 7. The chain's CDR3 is CASSDRLAGGLFF. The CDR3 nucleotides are TGTGCCAGCAGTGACCGACTAGCGGGAGGCCTGTTCTTC.

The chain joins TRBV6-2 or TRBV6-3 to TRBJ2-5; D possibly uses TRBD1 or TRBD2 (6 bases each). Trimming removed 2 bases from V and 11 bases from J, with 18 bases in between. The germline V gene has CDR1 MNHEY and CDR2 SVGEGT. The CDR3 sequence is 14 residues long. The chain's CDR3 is CASSYAGERGEQYF. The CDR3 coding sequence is TGTGCCAGCAGTTACGCAGGGGAAAGGGGGGAGCAGTACTTC.

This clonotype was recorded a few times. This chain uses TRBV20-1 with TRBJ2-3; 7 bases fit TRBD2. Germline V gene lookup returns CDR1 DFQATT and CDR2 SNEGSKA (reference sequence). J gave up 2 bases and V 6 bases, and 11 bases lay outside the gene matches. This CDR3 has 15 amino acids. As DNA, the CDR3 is TGCAGTGCCCCCTTGGGGGGGAGGATCACAGATACGCAGTATTTT. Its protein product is CSAPLGGRITDTQYF.

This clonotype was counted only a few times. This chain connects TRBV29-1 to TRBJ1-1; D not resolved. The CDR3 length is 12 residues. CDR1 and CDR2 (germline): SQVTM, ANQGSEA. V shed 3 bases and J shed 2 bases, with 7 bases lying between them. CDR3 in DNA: TGCAGCGTTGAGGCAGCAAACACTGAAGCTTTCTTT. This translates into CSVEAANTEAFF.

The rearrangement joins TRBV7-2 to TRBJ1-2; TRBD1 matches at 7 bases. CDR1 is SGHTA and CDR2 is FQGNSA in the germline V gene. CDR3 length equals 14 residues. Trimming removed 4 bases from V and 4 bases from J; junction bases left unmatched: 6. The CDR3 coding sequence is TGTGCCAGCAGCTCAGGGGGGGACAGCTATGGCTACACCTTC. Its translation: CASSSGGDSYGYTF.

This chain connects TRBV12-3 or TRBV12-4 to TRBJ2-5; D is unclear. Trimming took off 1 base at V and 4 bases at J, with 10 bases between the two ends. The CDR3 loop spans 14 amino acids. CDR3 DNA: TGTGCCAGCAGTTTAGAAAGGTACCCAGAGACCCAGTACTTC. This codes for CASSLERYPETQYF.

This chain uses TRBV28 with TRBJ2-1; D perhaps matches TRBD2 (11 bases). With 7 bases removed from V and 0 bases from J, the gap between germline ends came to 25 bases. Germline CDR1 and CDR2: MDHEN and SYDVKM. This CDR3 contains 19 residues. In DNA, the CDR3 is TGTGCCAGCAACAACCGGGACAGGGGACTAGCGGTCTCCTACAATGAGCAGTTCTTC. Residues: CASNNRDRGLAVSYNEQFF.

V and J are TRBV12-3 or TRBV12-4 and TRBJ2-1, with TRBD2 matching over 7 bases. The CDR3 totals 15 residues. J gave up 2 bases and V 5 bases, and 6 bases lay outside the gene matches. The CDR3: CASSPSGTPYNEQFF. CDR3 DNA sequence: TGTGCCAGCAGTCCGAGCGGGACCCCCTACAATGAGCAGTTCTTC.

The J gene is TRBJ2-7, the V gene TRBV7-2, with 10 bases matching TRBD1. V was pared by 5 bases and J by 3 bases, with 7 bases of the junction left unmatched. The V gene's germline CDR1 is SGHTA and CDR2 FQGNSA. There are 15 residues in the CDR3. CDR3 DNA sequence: TGTGCCAGCAGCCCGACAGGGGGCGGGAACTACGAGCAGTACTTC. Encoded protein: CASSPTGGGNYEQYF.

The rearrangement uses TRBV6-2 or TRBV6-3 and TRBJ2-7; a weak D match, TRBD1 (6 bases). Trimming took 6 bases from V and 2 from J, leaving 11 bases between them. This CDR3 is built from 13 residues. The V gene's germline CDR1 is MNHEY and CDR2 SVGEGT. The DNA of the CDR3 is TGTGCCAGCAGCTGGGACACTGCCTACGAGCAGTACTTC. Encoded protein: CASSWDTAYEQYF.

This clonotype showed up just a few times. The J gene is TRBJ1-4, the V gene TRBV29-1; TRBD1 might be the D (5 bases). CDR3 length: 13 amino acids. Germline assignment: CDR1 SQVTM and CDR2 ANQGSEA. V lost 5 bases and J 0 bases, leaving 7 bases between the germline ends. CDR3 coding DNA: TGCAGCGTTTCGGGGGCAACTAATGAAAAACTGTTTTTT. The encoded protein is CSVSGATNEKLFF.

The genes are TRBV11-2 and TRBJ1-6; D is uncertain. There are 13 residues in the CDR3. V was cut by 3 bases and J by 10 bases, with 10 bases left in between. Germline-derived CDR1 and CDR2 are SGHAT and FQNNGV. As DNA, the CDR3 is TGTGCCAGCAGCTTTAGTGGGAAGTCACCCCTCCACTTT. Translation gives CASSFSGKSPLHF.

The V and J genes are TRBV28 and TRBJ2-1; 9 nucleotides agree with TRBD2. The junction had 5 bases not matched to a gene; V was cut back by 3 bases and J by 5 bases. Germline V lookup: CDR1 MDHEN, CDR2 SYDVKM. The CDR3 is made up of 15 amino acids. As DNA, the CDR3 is TGTGCCAGCAGTTTCTGGGTAGCGGGGGACAATGAGCAGTTCTTC. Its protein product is CASSFWVAGDNEQFF.

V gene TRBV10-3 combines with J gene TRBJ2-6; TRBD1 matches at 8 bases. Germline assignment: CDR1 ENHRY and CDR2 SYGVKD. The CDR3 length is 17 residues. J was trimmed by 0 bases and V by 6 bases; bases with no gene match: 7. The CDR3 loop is CAISGQGRISGANVLTF. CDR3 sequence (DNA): TGTGCCATCAGCGGACAGGGCCGTATCTCTGGGGCCAACGTCCTGACTTTC.

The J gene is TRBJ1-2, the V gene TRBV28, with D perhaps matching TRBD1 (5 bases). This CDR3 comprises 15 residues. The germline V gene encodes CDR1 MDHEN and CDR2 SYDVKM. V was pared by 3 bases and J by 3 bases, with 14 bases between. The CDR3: CASSFRDRRDYGYTF. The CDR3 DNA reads TGTGCCAGCAGTTTCAGGGACCGCCGAGACTATGGCTACACCTTC.

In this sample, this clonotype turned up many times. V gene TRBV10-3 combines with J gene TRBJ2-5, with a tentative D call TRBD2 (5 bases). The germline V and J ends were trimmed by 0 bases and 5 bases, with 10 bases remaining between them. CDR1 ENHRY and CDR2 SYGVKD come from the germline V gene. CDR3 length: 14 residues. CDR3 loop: CAISESYERETQYF. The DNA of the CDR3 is TGTGCCATCAGTGAGTCTTACGAGCGGGAGACCCAGTACTTC.

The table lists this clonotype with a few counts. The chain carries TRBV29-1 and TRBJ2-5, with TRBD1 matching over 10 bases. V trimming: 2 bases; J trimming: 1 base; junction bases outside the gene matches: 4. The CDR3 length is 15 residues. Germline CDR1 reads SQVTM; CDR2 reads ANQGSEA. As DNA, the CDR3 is TGCAGCGTTGAAAGGGACAGGGGTACCCAAGAGACCCAGTACTTC. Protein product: CSVERDRGTQETQYF.

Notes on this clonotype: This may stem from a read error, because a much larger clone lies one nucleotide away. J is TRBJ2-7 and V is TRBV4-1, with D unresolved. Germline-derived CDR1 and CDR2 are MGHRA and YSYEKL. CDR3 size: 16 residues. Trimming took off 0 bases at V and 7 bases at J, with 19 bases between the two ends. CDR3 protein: CASSQDYSTGWNEQYF. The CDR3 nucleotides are TGCGCCAGCAGCCAAGATTATTCGACCGGTTGGAATGAGCAGTACTTC.

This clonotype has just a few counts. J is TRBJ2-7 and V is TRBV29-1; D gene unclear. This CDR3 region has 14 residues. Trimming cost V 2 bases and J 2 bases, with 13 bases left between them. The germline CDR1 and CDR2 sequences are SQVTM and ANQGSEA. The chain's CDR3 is CSVELTGSTYEQYF. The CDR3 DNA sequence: TGCAGCGTTGAACTGACCGGGTCCACCTACGAGCAGTACTTC.

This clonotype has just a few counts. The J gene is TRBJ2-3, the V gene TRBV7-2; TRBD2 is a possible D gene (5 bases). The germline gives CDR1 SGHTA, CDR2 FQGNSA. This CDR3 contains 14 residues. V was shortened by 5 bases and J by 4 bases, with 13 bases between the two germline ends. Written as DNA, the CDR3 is TGTGCCAGCAGCCTAAGTGGGAGACCAGATACGCAGTATTTT. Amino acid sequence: CASSLSGRPDTQYF.

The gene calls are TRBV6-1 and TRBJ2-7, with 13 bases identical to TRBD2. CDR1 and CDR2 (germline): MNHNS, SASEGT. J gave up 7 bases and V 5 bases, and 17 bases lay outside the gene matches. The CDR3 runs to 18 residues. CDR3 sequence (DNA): TGTGCCAGCAGTCAAAGACTACTAGCGGGAGGGCCGGCAGGTGAGCAGTACTTC. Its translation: CASSQRLLAGGPAGEQYF.

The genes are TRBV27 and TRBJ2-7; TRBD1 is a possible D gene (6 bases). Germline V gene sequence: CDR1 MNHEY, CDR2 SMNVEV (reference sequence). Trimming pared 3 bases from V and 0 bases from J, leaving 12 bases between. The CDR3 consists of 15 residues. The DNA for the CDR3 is TGTGCCAGCAGTTTTTCAGGGGAGATCTCCTACGAGCAGTACTTC. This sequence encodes CASSFSGEISYEQYF.

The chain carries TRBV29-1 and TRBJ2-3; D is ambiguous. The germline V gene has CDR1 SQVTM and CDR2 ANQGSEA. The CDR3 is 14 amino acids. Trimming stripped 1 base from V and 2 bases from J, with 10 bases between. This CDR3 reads CSVEGGAFTDTQYF. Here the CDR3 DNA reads TGCAGCGTTGAAGGAGGCGCCTTCACAGATACGCAGTATTTT.

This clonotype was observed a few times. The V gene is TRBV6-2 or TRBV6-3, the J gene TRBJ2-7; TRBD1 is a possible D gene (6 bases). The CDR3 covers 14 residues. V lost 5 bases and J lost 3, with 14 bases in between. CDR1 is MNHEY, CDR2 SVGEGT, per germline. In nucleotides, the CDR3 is TGTGCCAGCAGTACAGGGTCGAGGGTCTACGAGCAGTACTTC. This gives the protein CASSTGSRVYEQYF.

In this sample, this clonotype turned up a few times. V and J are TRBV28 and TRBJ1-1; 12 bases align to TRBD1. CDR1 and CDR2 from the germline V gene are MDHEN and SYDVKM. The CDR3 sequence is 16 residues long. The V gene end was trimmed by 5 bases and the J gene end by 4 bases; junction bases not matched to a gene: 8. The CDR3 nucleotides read TGTGCCAGCAGTACGCCGGGACAGGGGGCGAGCACTGAAGCTTTCTTT. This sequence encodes CASSTPGQGASTEAFF.